The 14 T cell receptor beta chains below come from one sample, sequenced in a study of shared clonotypes between healthy human individuals. The assay was immunoSEQ multiplex PCR, and TCRdb's table has in-frame clones only and misses some. In the table there are about 680,000 clones, approximately 74% of which are singletons. The sequenced sample consisted of memory CD4+ T cells sorted from blood. Documented subset: CD45RA-negative fraction. The source is a woman aged 30 to 39 in good health.

In this sample, this clone turned up once. The CDR3 nucleotides are TGTGCCAGCACGACAGGGACCTACAATGAGCAGTTCTTC. It yields the protein CASTTGTYNEQFF. The chain is built from TRBV27 and TRBJ2-1; TRBD1 aligns across 7 bases. Germline CDR1 MNHEY, CDR2 SMNVEV (reference sequence). Trimming removed 7 bases from V and 2 bases from J; junction bases left unmatched: 2. The CDR3 runs to 13 residues.

The chain has TRBV18 and TRBJ2-7; 13 bases are a match to TRBD2. The length of the CDR3 is 15 residues. Germline V gives CDR1 KGHSH, CDR2 LQKENI. V gave up 3 bases and J gave up 6 bases; unmatched junction bases: 5. The CDR3 spells CASSPGLAGDREQYF. The CDR3 bases are TGTGCCAGCTCACCCGGACTAGCGGGAGACCGCGAGCAGTACTTC.

This chain's CDR3 is CAALRHSGNTIYF. The CDR3 DNA reads as TGCGCCGCCTTGAGACACTCTGGAAACACCATATATTTT. This rearrangement joins TRBV23-1 to TRBJ1-3; D unresolved. TRBV23-1 is an open reading frame whose function is uncertain. Trimming cost V 11 bases and J 0 bases, with 11 bases left between them. The CDR3 has 13 amino acids.

The chain links TRBV29-1 to TRBJ1-1; the D gene is possibly TRBD1 (5 bases). The germline CDR1 and CDR2 sequences are SQVTM and ANQGSEA. Trimming stripped 4 bases from V and 3 bases from J, with 15 bases between. This CDR3 is built from 14 residues. This CDR3 is CSVAPGWGDTEAFF. The CDR3 DNA reads TGCAGCGTTGCCCCTGGGTGGGGGGACACTGAAGCTTTCTTT.

This clone was seen a handful of times. The chain is built from TRBV2 and TRBJ2-7; D unclear. The CDR3 sequence is 10 residues long. Germline CDR1 is SNHLY and CDR2 is FYNNEI. V dropped 4 bases and J dropped 6 bases, with 4 bases sitting between them. As DNA, the CDR3 is TGTGCCAGCAGTGTGACCGAGCAGTACTTC. This gives the protein CASSVTEQYF.

The count of this clone is one. CDR3 DNA: TGCGCCAGCAGCCAAGGCGGGATGATTGTCAATGAGCAGTTCTTC. Residues: CASSQGGMIVNEQFF. V and J are TRBV4-1 and TRBJ2-1; maybe TRBD2 (6 bases). The CDR3 loop spans 15 amino acids. Trimming cost V 1 base and J 6 bases, with 13 bases left between them. Looked up from germline, CDR1 is MGHRA and CDR2 is YSYEKL.

This sequence joins TRBV6-1 and TRBJ1-3; possible D gene TRBD1, 5 bases. This CDR3 has 14 amino acids. Germline-derived CDR1 and CDR2 are MNHNS and SASEGT. The germline V and J ends were trimmed by 2 bases and 5 bases, with 10 bases remaining between them. The CDR3 spells CASSELGQRNTIYF. CDR3 coding DNA: TGTGCCAGCAGTGAACTGGGGCAGAGAAACACCATATATTTT.

This chain uses TRBV11-3 with TRBJ2-1, with D possibly TRBD2 on 6 matching bases. Germline V lookup: CDR1 SGHNT, CDR2 YENEEA. Trimming cost V 5 bases and J 5 bases, with 13 bases left between them. The CDR3 has 14 amino acids. CDR3 in DNA: TGTGCCAGCAGCCACAGCGGGCACAACAATGAGCAGTTCTTC. Translation: CASSHSGHNNEQFF. Full variable domain (missing parts from reference TRBV11-3 and TRBJ2-1): EAGVVQSPRYKIIEKKQPVAFWCNPISGHNTLYWYLQNLGQGPELLIRYENEEAVDDSQLPKDRFSAERLKGVDSTLKIQPAELGDSAVYLCASSHSGHNNEQFFGPGTRLTVL.

The gene calls are TRBV6-5 and TRBJ2-3; 12 nucleotides match TRBD2. V was pared by 6 bases and J by 1 base, with 2 bases of the junction left unmatched. Germline-derived CDR1 and CDR2 are MNHEY and SVGAGI. The CDR3 has 15 amino acids. In DNA, the CDR3 is TGTGCCAGCAGCCGACTAGCGGGGGGCACAGATACGCAGTATTTT. This codes for CASSRLAGGTDTQYF.

The J gene is TRBJ2-7, the V gene TRBV10-1; maybe TRBD2 (6 bases). Per germline, CDR1 WNHNN and CDR2 SYGVQD (reference sequence). The V end lost 2 bases, the J end lost 1 base, and 12 bases lay between the germline ends. The CDR3 is made up of 15 amino acids. CDR3 bases: TGCGCCAGCAGTGAGGGCGGGATAGGGTCCTACGAGCAGTACTTC. It yields the protein CASSEGGIGSYEQYF.

The gene calls are TRBV27 and TRBJ2-7; 7 bases agree with TRBD1. The V gene end was trimmed by 5 bases and the J gene end by 0 bases; junction bases not matched to a gene: 10. This CDR3 region has 16 residues. The germline V gene has CDR1 MNHEY and CDR2 SMNVEV (reference sequence). The CDR3 protein is CASSPRQGTTSYEQYF. In DNA, the CDR3 is TGTGCCAGCAGTCCCAGACAGGGTACGACCTCCTACGAGCAGTACTTC.

This rearrangement joins TRBV30 to TRBJ2-5, with 9 bases matching TRBD1. Trimming at V came to 3 bases and at J to 11 bases, leaving 7 bases not matched to a gene. This CDR3 is 12 amino acids long. Per germline, CDR1 GTSNPN and CDR2 SVGIG (reference sequence). CDR3 sequence: CAWSGTGREQYF. The CDR3 DNA reads as TGTGCCTGGAGCGGGACAGGGCGAGAGCAGTACTTC.

V and J are TRBV18 and TRBJ1-2, with D unresolved. Germline CDR1 KGHSH, CDR2 LQKENI. The germline V and J ends were trimmed by 4 bases and 1 base, with 13 bases remaining between them. The CDR3 length is 15 residues. The CDR3 spells CASSLRTDDNYGYTF. CDR3 in DNA: TGTGCCAGCTCACTCCGGACGGATGATAACTATGGCTACACCTTC.

The genes are TRBV5-4 and TRBJ1-2; D is unresolved. V dropped 1 base and J dropped 7 bases, with 8 bases sitting between them. Germline CDR1 reads SGHNT; CDR2 reads YYREEE (reference sequence). The CDR3 has 12 amino acids. The CDR3 nucleotides are TGTGCCAGCAGCTTGCCCCTGGGTGGCTACACCTTC. This gives the protein CASSLPLGGYTF. Variable domain in full (rest from reference TRBV5-4 and TRBJ1-2): ETGVTQSPTHLIKTRGQQVTLRCSSQSGHNTVSWYQQALGQGPQFIFQYYREEENGRGNFPPRFSGLQFPNYSSELNVNALELDDSALYLCASSLPLGGYTFGSGTRLTVV.